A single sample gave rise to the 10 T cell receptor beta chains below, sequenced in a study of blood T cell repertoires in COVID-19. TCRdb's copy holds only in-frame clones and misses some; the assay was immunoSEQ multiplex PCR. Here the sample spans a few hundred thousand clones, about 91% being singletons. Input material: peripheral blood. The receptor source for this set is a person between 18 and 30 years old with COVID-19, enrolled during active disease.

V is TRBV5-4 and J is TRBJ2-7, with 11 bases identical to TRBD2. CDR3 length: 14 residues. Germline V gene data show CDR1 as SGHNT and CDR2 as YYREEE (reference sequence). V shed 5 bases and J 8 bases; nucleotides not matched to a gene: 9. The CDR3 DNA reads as TGTGCCAGCAGTTTTAGCGGGAGGGCCCCCCAGCAGTACTTC. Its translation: CASSFSGRAPQQYF.

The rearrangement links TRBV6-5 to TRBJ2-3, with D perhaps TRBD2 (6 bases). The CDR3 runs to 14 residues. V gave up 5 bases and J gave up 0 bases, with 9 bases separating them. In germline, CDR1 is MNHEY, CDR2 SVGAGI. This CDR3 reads CASSIAVSTDTQYF. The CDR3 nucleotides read TGTGCCAGCAGTATAGCGGTTAGCACAGATACGCAGTATTTT.

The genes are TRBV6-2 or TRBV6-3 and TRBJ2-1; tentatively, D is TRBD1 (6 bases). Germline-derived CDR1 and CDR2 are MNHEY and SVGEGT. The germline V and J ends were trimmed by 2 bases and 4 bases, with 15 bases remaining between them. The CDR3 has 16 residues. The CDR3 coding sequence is TGTGCCAGCAGTTACCACAGGGCGGGTTCTTACAATGAGCAGTTCTTC. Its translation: CASSYHRAGSYNEQFF.

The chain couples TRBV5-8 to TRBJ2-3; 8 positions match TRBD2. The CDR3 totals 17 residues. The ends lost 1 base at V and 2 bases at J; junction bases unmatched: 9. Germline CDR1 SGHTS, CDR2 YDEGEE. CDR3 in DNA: TGTGCCAGCAGCTTGTGGCCCCGGACTAGCCTCACAGATACGCAGTATTTT. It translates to CASSLWPRTSLTDTQYF.

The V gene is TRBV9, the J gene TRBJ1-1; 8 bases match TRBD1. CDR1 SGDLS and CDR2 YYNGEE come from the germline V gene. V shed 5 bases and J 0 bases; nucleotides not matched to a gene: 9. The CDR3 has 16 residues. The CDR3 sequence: CASSEHKTGVNTEAFF. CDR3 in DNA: TGTGCCAGCAGTGAGCATAAGACAGGGGTGAACACTGAAGCTTTCTTT. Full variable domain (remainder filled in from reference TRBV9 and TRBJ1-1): DSGVTQTPKHLITATGQRVTLRCSPRSGDLSVYWYQQSLDQGLQFLIQYYNGEERAKGNILERFSAQQFPDLHSELNLSSLELGDSALYFCASSEHKTGVNTEAFFGQGTRLTVV.

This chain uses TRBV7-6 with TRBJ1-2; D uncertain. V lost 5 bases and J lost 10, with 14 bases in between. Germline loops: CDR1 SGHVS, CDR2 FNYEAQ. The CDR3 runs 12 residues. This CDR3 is CASSPEGGLYTF. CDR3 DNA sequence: TGTGCCAGCAGCCCCGAAGGAGGCCTCTACACCTTC.

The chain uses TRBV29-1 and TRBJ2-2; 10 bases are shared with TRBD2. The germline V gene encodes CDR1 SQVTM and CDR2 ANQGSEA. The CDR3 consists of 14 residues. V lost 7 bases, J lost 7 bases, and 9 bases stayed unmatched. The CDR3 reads CSASGTSAVGELFF. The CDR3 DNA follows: TGCAGCGCGTCCGGGACTAGCGCCGTCGGGGAGCTGTTTTTT.

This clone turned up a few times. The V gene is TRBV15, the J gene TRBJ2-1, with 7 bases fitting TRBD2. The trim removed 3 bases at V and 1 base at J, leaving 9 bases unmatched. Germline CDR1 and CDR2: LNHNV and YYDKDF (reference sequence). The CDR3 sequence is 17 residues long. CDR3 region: CATSRERSGASYNEQFF. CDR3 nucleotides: TGTGCCACCAGCAGGGAAAGAAGCGGGGCGTCCTACAATGAGCAGTTCTTC.

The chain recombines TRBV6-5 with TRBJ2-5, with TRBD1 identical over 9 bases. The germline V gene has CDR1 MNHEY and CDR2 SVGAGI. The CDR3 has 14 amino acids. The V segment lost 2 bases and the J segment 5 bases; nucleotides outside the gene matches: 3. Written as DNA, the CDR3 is TGTGCCAGCAGTTACCAGGACAGGGGTGAGACCCAGTACTTC. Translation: CASSYQDRGETQYF.

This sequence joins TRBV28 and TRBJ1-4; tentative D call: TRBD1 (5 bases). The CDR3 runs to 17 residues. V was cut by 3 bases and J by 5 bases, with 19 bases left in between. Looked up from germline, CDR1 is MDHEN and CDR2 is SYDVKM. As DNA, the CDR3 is TGTGCCAGCAGTTTCGTCTCAGTATGGGGCGTGAATGAAAAACTGTTTTTT. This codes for CASSFVSVWGVNEKLFF. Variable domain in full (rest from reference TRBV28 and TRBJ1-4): DVKVTQSSRYLVKRTGEKVFLECVQDMDHENMFWYRQDPGLGLRLIYFSYDVKMKEKGDIPEGYSVSREKKERFSLILESASTNQTSMYLCASSFVSVWGVNEKLFFGSGTQLSVL.